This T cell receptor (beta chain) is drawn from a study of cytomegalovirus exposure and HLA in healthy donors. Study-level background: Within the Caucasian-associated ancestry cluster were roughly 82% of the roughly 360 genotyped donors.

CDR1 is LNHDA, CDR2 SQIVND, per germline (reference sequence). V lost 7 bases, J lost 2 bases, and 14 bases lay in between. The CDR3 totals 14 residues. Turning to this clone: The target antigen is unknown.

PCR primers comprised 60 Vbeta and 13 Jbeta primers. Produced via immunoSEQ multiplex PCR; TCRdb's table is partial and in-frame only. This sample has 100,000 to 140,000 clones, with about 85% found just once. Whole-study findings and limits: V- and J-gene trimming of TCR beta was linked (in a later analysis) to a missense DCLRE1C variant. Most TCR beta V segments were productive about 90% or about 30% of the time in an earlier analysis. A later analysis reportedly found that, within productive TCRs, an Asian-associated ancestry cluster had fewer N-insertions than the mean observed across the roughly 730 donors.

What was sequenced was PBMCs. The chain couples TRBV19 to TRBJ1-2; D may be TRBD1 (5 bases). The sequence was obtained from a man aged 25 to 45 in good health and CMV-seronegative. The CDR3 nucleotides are TGTGCCAGTAATACCCCTAACAGGAACTATGGCTACACCTTC. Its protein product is CASNTPNRNYGYTF.